A selection of T cell receptor beta chains follows, all from one sample in a study of T-cell memory formation after mild COVID-19. TCRdb re-called the 5' RACE reads with MiXCR, one entry per CDR3 protein. The table includes roughly 320,000 distinct CDR3 sequences, approximately 27% detected once. Input material: PBMCs or a T cell subset sorted from them (not recorded which). The source is an adult woman who had mild COVID-19 (a few samples of this study predate the infection). Cell type and time point are not known. CDR3s include the opening cysteine and the closing phenylalanine or tryptophan. A D gene is named only where the DNA matches it firmly. The size of a clone is reported for some rows only, either as once, few or many, or as a class for expanded clones.

TRBV7-7,TRBJ2-3,.,.,CASSLGAGKFADTQYF,TGTGCTAGCAGCTTAGGGGCGGGAAAGTTTGCAGATACGCAGTATTTT
TRBV7-9,TRBJ2-7,.,many,CASSLQAVSYEQYF,TGTGCCAGCAGCTTACAAGCGGTAAGCTACGAGCAGTACTTC
TRBV11-3,TRBJ2-2,.,.,CASSHSRGDTGELFF,TGTGCCAGCAGCCATAGCCGCGGGGACACCGGGGAGCTGTTTTTT
TRBV4-1,TRBJ2-1,TRBD2,few,CASSQDWGLAFNEQFF,TGCGCCAGCAGCCAAGATTGGGGACTAGCGTTTAATGAGCAGTTCTTC
TRBV6-6,TRBJ2-1,TRBD2,.,CASSRPISGRAGNEQFF,TGTGCCAGCAGTCGTCCGATTAGCGGGAGGGCGGGCAATGAGCAGTTCTTC
TRBV5-5,TRBJ2-2,TRBD2,few,CASSPRTSGTTGELFF,TGTGCCAGCAGCCCCCGGACTAGCGGGACAACCGGGGAGCTGTTTTTT
TRBV6-1,TRBJ2-7,TRBD2,.,CASSEDPAGSYEQYF,TGTGCCAGCAGTGAAGATCCAGCGGGGTCCTACGAGCAGTACTTC
TRBV12-3/TRBV12-4,TRBJ1-4,.,few,CASTRGGGRHEKLFF,TGTGCCAGCACCCGAGGTGGGGGGCGTCATGAAAAACTGTTTTTT
TRBV6-5,TRBJ2-7,.,.,CASSAMGSYEQYF,TGTGCCAGCAGTGCTATGGGCTCCTACGAGCAGTACTTC
TRBV5-1,TRBJ2-1,.,.,CASRGVGFYNEQFF,TGCGCCAGCAGGGGTGTTGGGTTCTACAATGAGCAGTTCTTC
TRBV28,TRBJ2-7,TRBD2,few,CASSLRSIAGGPSYEQYF,TGTGCCAGCAGTTTACGGAGTATAGCGGGAGGGCCCTCCTACGAGCAGTACTTC
TRBV7-9,TRBJ2-7,TRBD1,few,CASSPDPGRTGYSYEQYF,TGTGCCAGCAGCCCTGACCCCGGGCGGACAGGGTACTCCTACGAGCAGTACTTC
TRBV4-3,TRBJ2-1,TRBD2,.,CASSQTIRTSGGMGFF,TGCGCCAGCAGCCAGACTATTAGGACTAGCGGGGGGATGGGGTTCTTC
TRBV7-9,TRBJ2-1,.,many,CASSSGLEGQFF,TGTGCCAGCAGCTCAGGACTCGAAGGGCAGTTCTTC
TRBV14,TRBJ1-1,.,.,CASSRFKNEAFF,TGTGCCAGCAGCCGTTTCAAGAATGAAGCTTTCTTT
TRBV10-3,TRBJ2-7,.,.,CAISAITGFYEQYF,TGTGCCATCAGTGCGATTACAGGGTTCTACGAGCAGTACTTC
TRBV6-6,TRBJ2-2,TRBD2,.,CASSYSVSGGMNTGELFF,TGTGCCAGCAGTTACTCCGTTAGCGGGGGGATGAACACCGGGGAGCTGTTTTTT
TRBV7-6,TRBJ1-1,.,once,CASSLTREGEAFF,TGTGCCAGCAGCTTAACCAGGGAGGGTGAAGCTTTCTTT
TRBV20-1,TRBJ1-1,.,.,CSASDTANTEAFF,TGCAGTGCTAGCGATACTGCGAACACTGAAGCTTTCTTT
TRBV12-3/TRBV12-4,TRBJ2-5,TRBD1,.,CASSSPGDRGRETQYF,TGTGCCAGCAGCTCCCCCGGGGACAGGGGTCGAGAGACCCAGTACTTC
TRBV14,TRBJ1-6,.,few,CASSQDGPSYNSPLHF,TGTGCCAGCAGCCAGGACGGGCCATCCTATAATTCACCCCTCCACTTT
TRBV7-2,TRBJ2-4,TRBD2,.,CASSFAAGGQGDQYF,TGTGCCAGCAGCTTCGCAGCGGGAGGGCAAGGCGATCAGTACTTC
TRBV4-2,TRBJ2-7,.,.,CASSQRRAHEQYF,TGTGCCAGCAGCCAAAGGAGGGCCCACGAGCAGTACTTC
TRBV7-3,TRBJ2-1,TRBD1,.,CASSWDRGQVYNEQFF,TGTGCCAGCAGCTGGGACAGGGGGCAGGTATACAATGAGCAGTTCTTC
TRBV21-1,TRBJ1-1,.,few,CASTTWGAFF,TGTGCCAGCACGACATGGGGAGCTTTCTTT
TRBV7-8,TRBJ2-1,.,.,CASSQTAQGHEQFF,TGTGCCAGCAGCCAGACTGCACAGGGACATGAGCAGTTCTTC